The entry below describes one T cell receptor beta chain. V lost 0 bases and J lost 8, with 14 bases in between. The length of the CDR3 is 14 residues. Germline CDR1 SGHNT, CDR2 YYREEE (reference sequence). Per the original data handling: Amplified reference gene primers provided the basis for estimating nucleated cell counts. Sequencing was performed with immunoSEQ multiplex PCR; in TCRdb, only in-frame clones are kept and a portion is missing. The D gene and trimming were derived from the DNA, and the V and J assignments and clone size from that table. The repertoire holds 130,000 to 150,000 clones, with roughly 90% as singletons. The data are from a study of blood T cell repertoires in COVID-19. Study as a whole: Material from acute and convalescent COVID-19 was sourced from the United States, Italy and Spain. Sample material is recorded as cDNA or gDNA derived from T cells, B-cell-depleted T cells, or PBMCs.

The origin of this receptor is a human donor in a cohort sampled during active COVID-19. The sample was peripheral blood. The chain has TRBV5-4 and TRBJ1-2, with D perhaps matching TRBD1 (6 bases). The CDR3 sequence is CASSLVGDKEGYTF. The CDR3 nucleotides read TGTGCCAGCAGCTTGGTCGGGGACAAGGAAGGCTACACCTTC.